This note documents a single TCR beta chain sequence. The antigen it binds to is not known. Per-base qualities were not stored, and no clone one base away is much larger. These data are taken from a study of CD8 T cells in Susac syndrome (dated by TCRdb to between 2018 and 2020). Study-wide context: Repertoire sequencing was used to test whether CD8+ T cell activation and differentiation in Susac syndrome was antigen driven.

Its CDR3 holds 12 amino acids, cysteine through phenylalanine. The only DNA kept is the CDR3, 36 bases in frame from the first base. The trim is 1 base for V and 12 bases for J, with a gap of 7 bases between the germline ends. Per the germline V gene, SGHTA is the CDR1 and FQGNSA is the CDR2. High-throughput TCR beta sequencing profiled peripheral blood CD8+ and CD4+ T cells from healthy donors, Susac syndrome patients and multiple sclerosis patients. The multiple sclerosis controls were treatment-naive patients whose relapsing-remitting disease, either stable or active, fulfilled the revised McDonald criteria. Bulk CD8+ and CD4+ T cells were purified by magnetic negative isolation, whereas CD8+ TEMRA cells were enriched by FACS. Blood was collected in EDTA tubes and processed within 24 hours, with PBMCs isolated through density gradient centrifugation. PBMCs intended for TCR sequencing were cryopreserved in liquid nitrogen and thawed later in a water bath at 37 degrees C. The sorted or isolated CD4+, CD8+ and CD8+ TEMRA cells reached a purity of at least 90%.

The full study reports these points: The TCR sequencing and HLA analysis was acknowledged to have included a relatively small number of individuals.

RNA was extracted using the RNeasy kit, and about 0.45 to 1 ug of the RNA was reverse transcribed with random hexamers. The immunoSEQ multiplex PCR assay, which covers 54 Vbeta and 13 Jbeta segments, was used to amplify TCR beta CDR3 regions. PCR amplification bias was corrected using a synthetic template baseline for primer optimization and computational correction. In the original analysis: Reads were assigned to V, D and J genes according to IMGT and analyzed in immunoSEQ Analyzer, with only productive sequences retained. Clonality was computed as one minus Shannon entropy normalized by log2 of the number of productive unique sequences. For each patient and control, public and private clones were evaluated among the 100 most prevalent clones. Clones were defined as Susac-specific when absent from the healthy and MS cohorts, from 1,000 to 1,100 published viral clones and from other ImmuneACCESS disease sequences. TCRdb reran the public reads through fastp at Q25 and MiXCR, keeping productive beta chains. Every distinct CDR3 protein forms one entry, paired with its most common genes and DNA. The V and J calls reflect TCRdb's pipeline rather than the authors' work. The sample yields about 71,000 distinct CDR3 sequences; nearly 96% were counted once. Of the sample, more than 0.09% falls within the top ten clones.

The V and J segments used are TRBV7-2 and TRBJ1-6, with the D gene not confidently named. What was sequenced was CD4+ T cells from PBMCs. This TCR derives from a human donor with multiple sclerosis. The sequenced DNA is TGTGCCAGCAGCTTAGTGGATTTACCCCTCCACTTT. This sequence encodes CASSLVDLPLHF.